The clone carrying this TCR beta chain was seen ten or more times. What it binds is not known. Germline CDR1 reads MNHGY; CDR2 reads SAAAGT. Between the trimmed V and J ends, which lost 8 bases and 0 bases, there was a span of 19 bases. The CDR3 loop spans 16 amino acids. The source of the sample is a study of T cells in Graves' hyperthyroidism and ophthalmopathy. Study as a whole: Peripheral blood was secured at the point of initial diagnosis, before any treatment. The study, taken as a whole, reports: Blood also held most thyroid clonotypes expanded beyond 0.001.

RNA transcripts were the template for amplifying TCR beta CDR3 regions. When the TCR CDR3 underwent first-round RT-PCR, the HTBI primer set was used. TCRdb analysed the multiplex PCR reads with MiXCR anew, one entry per CDR3 protein. Among around 340,000 distinct CDR3 sequences listed, 15% to 20% were seen once. Ophthalmopathy cases met thresholds of Clinical Activity Score at least 3, NOSPECS grade at least 4 and duration under 3 months. This chain links TRBV6-8 with TRBJ2-5; D not resolved. Material for sequencing was blood. This receptor was identified in a woman aged 35 to 49 with Graves' ophthalmopathy. CDR3: CASHKMAPTYQETQYF. The CDR3 bases are TGTGCCAGCCATAAGATGGCACCAACCTACCAAGAGACCCAGTACTTC.